The present TCR beta chain was sequenced within a study of human T cells and chemical hapten exposure. This CDR3 is 15 amino acids long. Germline V gene sequence: CDR1 SEHNR, CDR2 FQNEAQ (reference sequence). Losses at the gene ends were 3 bases for V and 7 bases for J; bases not matched to a gene: 6. A word on this clonotype: Antigen: not known.

Whole-study findings and limits: Donors were affected by alopecia, so their immune reaction might vary from that of healthy individuals. Compared to controls, expanded TCRs made significantly more large clusters of similar CDR3s.

Indicated time point: patch test 1, 2 weeks after DPC sensitization. Described treatment: therapeutic diphenylcyclopropenone sensitization with weekly scalp DPC. TCRdb analysed the RACE reads with MiXCR anew, one entry per CDR3 protein. The sample consists of tens of thousands of distinct CDR3 sequences, roughly 12% of them appearing once. The sequence was obtained from a woman aged 60-75 years with alopecia areata. Some clones in this sample may be carry-over from other donors' samples. The V call is TRBV7-9, the J call TRBJ1-4; TRBD1 aligns across 9 bases. Sequenced material: whole blood, taken in connection with sensitization to the hapten diphenylcyclopropenone (DPC). CDR3 amino acids: CASSFAETGGEKLFF. The DNA of the CDR3 is TGTGCCAGCAGCTTTGCGGAGACAGGGGGTGAAAAACTGTTTTTT.